The clone carrying this T cell receptor (beta chain) was seen many times. Looked up from germline, CDR1 is MNHEY and CDR2 is SVGEGT. Trimming left V 7 bases short and J 6 bases short, with 21 bases between. This CDR3 contains 15 residues. The sample is drawn from a study of Graves' ophthalmopathy and Graves' hyperthyroidism. TCR beta CDR3 amplification used RNA transcripts. First-round RT-PCR relied on HTBI primers, and a second-round multiplex PCR came next. TCRdb redid the calling of the multiplex PCR reads with MiXCR, one entry per CDR3 protein. This sample has around 400,000 distinct CDR3 sequences, with 15% to 20% found just once. Patients were left out if they had other autoimmune diseases, uncontrolled infections, pregnancy or lactation.

What was sequenced was peripheral blood. This receptor was taken from a woman aged 18-29 years with Graves' ophthalmopathy. This chain joins TRBV6-2 or TRBV6-3 and TRBJ1-1; D is possibly TRBD1 (5 bases). The CDR3 region has the DNA TGTGCCAGCACCCTCGGCGGGACCCCTTTCGCTGAAGCTTTCTTT. It encodes CASTLGGTPFAEAFF.